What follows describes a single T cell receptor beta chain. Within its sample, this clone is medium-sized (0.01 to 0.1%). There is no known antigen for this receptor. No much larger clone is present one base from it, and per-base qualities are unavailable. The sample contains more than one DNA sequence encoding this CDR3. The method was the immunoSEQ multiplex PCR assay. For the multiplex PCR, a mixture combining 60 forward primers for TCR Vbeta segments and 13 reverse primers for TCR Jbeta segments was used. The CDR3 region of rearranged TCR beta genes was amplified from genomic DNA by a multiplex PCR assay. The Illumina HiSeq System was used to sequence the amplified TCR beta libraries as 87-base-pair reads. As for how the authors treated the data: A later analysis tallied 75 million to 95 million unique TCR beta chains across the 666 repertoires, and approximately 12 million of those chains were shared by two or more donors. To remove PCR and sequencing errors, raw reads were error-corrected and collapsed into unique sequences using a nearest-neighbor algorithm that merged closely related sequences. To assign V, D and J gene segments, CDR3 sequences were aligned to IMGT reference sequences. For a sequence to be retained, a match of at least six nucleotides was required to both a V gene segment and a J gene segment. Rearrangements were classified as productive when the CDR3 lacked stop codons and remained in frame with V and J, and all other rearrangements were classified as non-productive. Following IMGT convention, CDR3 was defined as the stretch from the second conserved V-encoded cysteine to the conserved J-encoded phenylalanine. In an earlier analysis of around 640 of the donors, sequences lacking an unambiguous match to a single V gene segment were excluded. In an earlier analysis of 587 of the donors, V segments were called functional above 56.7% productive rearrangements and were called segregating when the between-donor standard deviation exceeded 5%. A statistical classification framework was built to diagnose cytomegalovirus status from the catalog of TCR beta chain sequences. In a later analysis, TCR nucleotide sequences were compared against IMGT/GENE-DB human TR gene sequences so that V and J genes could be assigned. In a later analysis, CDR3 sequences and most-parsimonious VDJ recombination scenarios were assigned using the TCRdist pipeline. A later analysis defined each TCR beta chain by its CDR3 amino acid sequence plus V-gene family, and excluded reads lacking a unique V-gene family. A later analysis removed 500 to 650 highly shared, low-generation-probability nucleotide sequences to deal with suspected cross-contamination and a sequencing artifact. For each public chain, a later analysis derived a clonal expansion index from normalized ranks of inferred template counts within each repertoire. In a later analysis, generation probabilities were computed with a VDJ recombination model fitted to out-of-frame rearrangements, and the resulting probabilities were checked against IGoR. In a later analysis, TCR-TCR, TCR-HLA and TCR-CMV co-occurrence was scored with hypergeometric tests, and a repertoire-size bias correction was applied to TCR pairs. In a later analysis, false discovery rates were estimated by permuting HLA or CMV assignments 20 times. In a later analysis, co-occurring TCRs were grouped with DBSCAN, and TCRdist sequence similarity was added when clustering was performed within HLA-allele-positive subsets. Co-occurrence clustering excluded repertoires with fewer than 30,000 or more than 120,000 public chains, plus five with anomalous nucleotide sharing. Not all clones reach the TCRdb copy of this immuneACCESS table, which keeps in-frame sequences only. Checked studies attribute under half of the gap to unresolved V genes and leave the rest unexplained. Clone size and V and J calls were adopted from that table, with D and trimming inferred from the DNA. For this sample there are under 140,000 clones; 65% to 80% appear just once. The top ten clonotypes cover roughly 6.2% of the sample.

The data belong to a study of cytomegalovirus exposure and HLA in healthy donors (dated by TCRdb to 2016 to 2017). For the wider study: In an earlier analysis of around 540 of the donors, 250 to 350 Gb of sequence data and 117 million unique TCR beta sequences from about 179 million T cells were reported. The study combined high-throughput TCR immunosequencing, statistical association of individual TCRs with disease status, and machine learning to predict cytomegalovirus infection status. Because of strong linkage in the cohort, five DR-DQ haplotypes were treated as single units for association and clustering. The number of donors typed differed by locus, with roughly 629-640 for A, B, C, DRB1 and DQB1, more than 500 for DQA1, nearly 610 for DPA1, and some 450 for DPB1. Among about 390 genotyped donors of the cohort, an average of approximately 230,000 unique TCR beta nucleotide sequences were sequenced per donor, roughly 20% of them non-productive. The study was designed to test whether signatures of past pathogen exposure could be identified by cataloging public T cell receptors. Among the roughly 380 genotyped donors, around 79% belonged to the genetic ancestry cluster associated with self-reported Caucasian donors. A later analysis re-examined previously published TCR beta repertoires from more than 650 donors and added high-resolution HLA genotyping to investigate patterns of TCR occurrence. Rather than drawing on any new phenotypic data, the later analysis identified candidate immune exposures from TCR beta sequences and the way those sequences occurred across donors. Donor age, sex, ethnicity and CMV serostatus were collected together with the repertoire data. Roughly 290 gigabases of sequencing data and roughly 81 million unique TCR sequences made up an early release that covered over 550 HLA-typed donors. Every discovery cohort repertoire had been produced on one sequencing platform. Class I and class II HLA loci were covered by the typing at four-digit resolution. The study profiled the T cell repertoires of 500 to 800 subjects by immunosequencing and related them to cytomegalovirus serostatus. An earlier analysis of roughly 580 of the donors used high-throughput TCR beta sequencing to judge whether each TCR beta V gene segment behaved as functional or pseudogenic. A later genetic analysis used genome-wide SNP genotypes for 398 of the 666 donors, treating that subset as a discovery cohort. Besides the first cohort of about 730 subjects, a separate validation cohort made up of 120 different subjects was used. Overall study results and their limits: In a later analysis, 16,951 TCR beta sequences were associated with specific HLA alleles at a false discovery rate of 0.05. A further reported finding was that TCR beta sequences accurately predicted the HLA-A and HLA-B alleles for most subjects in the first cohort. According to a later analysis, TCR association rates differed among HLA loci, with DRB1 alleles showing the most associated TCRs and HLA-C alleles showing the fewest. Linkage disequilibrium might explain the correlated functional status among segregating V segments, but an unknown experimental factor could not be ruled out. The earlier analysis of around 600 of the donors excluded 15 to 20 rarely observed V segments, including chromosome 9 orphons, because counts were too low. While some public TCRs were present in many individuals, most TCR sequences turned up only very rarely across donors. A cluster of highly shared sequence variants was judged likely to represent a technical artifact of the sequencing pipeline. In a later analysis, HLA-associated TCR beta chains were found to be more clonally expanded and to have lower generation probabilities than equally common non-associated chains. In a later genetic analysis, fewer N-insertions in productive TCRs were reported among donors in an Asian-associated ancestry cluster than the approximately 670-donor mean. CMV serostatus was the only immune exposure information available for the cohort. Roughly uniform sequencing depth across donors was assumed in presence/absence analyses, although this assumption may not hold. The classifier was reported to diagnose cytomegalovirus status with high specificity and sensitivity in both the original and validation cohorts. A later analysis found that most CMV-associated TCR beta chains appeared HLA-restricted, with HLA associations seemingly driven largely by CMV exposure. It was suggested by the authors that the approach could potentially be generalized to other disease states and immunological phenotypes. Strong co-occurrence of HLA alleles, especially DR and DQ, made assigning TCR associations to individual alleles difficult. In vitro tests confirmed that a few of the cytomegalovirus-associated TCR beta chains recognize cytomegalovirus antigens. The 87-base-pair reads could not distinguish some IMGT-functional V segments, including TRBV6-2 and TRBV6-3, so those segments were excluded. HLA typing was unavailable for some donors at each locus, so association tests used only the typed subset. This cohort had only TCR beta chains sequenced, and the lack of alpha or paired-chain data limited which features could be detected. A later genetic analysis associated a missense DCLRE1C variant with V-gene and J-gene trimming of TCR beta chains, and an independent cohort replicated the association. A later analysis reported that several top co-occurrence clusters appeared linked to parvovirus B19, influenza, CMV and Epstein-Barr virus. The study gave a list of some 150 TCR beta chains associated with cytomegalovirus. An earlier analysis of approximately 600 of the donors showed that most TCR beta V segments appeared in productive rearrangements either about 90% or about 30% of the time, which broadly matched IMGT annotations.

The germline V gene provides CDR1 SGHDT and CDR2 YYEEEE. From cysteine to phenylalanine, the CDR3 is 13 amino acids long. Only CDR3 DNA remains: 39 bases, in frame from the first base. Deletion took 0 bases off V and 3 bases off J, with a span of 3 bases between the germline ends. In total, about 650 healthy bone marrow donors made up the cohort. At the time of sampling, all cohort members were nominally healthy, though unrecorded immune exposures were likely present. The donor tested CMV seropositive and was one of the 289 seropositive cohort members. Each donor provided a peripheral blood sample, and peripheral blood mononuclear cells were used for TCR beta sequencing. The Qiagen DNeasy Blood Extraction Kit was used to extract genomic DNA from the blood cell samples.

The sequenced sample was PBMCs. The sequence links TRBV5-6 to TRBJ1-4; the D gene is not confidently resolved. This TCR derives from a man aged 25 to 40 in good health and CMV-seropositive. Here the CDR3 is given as CASSLAANEKLFF. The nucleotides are TGTGCCAGCAGCTTGGCGGCTAATGAAAAACTGTTTTTT.